These 13 T cell receptor beta chains share one sample of origin, sequenced in a study of T-cell reconstitution after alpha-beta-depleted transplantation in children. As it was prepared, the TCRbeta library received unique molecular identifiers. MiXCR was run by TCRdb on the PCR reads, yielding one entry per CDR3 protein. The data show fewer than 90,000 distinct CDR3 sequences, around 7.9% seen once. The sequencing used PBMCs from the stem cell graft donor, collected from the stem cell graft. These receptors came from a human donor who donated a stem cell graft to a child with acute lymphoblastic leukemia.

The table lists this clonotype with many counts. The chain uses TRBV4-1 and TRBJ1-2; D unclear. Germline assignment: CDR1 MGHRA and CDR2 YSYEKL. The CDR3 is made up of 14 amino acids. V was trimmed by 0 bases and J by 6 bases, leaving 11 bases between them. CDR3 nucleotide sequence: TGCGCCAGCAGCCAAGATCGGAGTTCCGATGGCTACACCTTC. Translated, it gives CASSQDRSSDGYTF.

This chain links TRBV6-5 with TRBJ2-2; 8 bases align to TRBD1. Looked up from germline, CDR1 is MNHEY and CDR2 is SVGAGI. The CDR3 contains 16 residues. V dropped 4 bases and J dropped 1; count of bases not matched to a gene: 5. The CDR3 DNA reads as TGTGCCAGCAGTTTACCCGGGACAGGGAACACCGGGGAGCTGTTTTTT. It encodes CASSLPGTGNTGELFF.

There are a few counts of this clonotype. V gene TRBV4-2 combines with J gene TRBJ2-3; TRBD2 might be the D (7 bases). The CDR3 runs to 15 residues. Looked up from germline, CDR1 is LGHNA and CDR2 is YNFKEQ. The V gene lost 7 bases and the J gene lost 5 bases, with 19 bases spanning the gap. This CDR3 is CASKRGGQQIDTQYF. In nucleotides, the CDR3 is TGTGCCAGCAAGAGGGGGGGTCAGCAAATAGATACGCAGTATTTT.

The table lists this clonotype with a few counts. The DNA for the CDR3 is TGTGCCAGCAGCCCCGACATGGGGGGATACGAGCAGTACTTC. Its translation is CASSPDMGGYEQYF. The chain links TRBV7-2 to TRBJ2-7; possibly TRBD2 for D (6 bases). Germline V gene data show CDR1 as SGHTA and CDR2 as FQGNSA. This CDR3 spans 14 amino acids. V shed 5 bases and J shed 4 bases, with 15 bases lying between them.

This chain links TRBV7-9 with TRBJ2-7, with 10 bases fitting TRBD1. J was trimmed by 4 bases and V by 4 bases; bases with no gene match: 10. The CDR3 is 16 amino acids. Looked up from germline, CDR1 is SEHNR and CDR2 is FQNEAQ (reference sequence). CDR3 residues: CASSSHRDRGSYEQYF. The CDR3 DNA is TGTGCCAGCAGCTCCCACCGGGACAGGGGTTCTTACGAGCAGTACTTC.

This clonotype was detected many times. Sequence at one end of the junction differs from germline and may be a read error. The DNA for the CDR3 is TGCGCCAGCAGCCCAGAAGGTCCAGCGGGGGGTTCTGGGTGGATCTTC. Translating it yields CASSPEGPAGGSGWIF. V is TRBV4-3 and J is TRBJ2-1, with TRBD2 matching 9 bases. CDR1 is LGHNA, CDR2 YSLEER, per germline. The CDR3 loop spans 16 amino acids.

This clonotype was counted a single time. CDR3 protein: CASRSNGDFSYNSPIHF. DNA for the CDR3: TGTGCAAGTCGCTCCAATGGGGATTTCTCCTATAATTCACCCATCCACTTT. J is TRBJ1-6 and V is TRBV12-2. TRBV12-2 is described as a pseudogene. CDR3 size: 17 residues.

This clonotype was counted at least ten times. This chain uses TRBV6-2 or TRBV6-3 with TRBJ1-1; 8 bases fit TRBD1. V was clipped by 6 bases and J by 0 bases; unmatched bases: 12. Germline CDR1 MNHEY, CDR2 SVGEGT. The CDR3 is made up of 17 amino acids. CDR3 bases: TGTGCCAGCAGGAGCGACAGGGGAGGGGGAATGAACACTGAAGCTTTCTTT. Translation: CASRSDRGGGMNTEAFF.

This clonotype has a count of ten or more. This rearrangement joins TRBV6-1 to TRBJ2-2, with D possibly matching TRBD2 (5 bases). The V end lost 6 bases, the J end lost 2 bases, and 13 bases lay between the germline ends. The germline V gene encodes CDR1 MNHNS and CDR2 SASEGT. The CDR3 totals 15 residues. The CDR3 sequence is CASSRIAINTGELFF. The CDR3 DNA sequence: TGTGCCAGCAGCCGTATAGCGATTAACACCGGGGAGCTGTTTTTT.

This clonotype was counted at least ten times. This chain connects TRBV5-6 to TRBJ2-7, with a possible D match to TRBD1 (5 bases). The CDR3 has 13 residues. V was shortened by 0 bases and J by 4 bases, with 8 bases between the two germline ends. Germline CDR1 SGHDT, CDR2 YYEEEE. The DNA of the CDR3 is TGTGCCAGCAGCTTGGCGACAGCTTACGAGCAGTACTTC. This sequence encodes CASSLATAYEQYF.

This clonotype was observed many times. CDR3 residues: CASSPGTATNEKLFF. CDR3 in DNA: TGTGCCAGCAGCCCCGGGACGGCAACTAATGAAAAACTGTTTTTT. The genes are TRBV6-1 and TRBJ1-4, with a weak D call TRBD1 (5 bases). With 6 bases removed from V and 0 bases from J, the gap between germline ends came to 11 bases. Germline V gene lookup returns CDR1 MNHNS and CDR2 SASEGT. This CDR3 has 15 residues.

The sample holds many counts of this clonotype. The V gene is TRBV5-1, the J gene TRBJ1-5, with 10 positions matching TRBD1. The germline CDR1 and CDR2 sequences are SGHRS and YFSETQ. The CDR3 totals 14 residues. V dropped 4 bases and J dropped 5; count of bases not matched to a gene: 3. The chain's CDR3 is CASSIGQGDQPQHF. CDR3 nucleotides: TGCGCCAGCAGCATAGGACAGGGGGATCAGCCCCAGCATTTT. The full variable domain, completed using reference TRBV5-1 and TRBJ1-5, is KAGVTQTPRYLIKTRGQQVTLSCSPISGHRSVSWYQQTPGQGLQFLFEYFSETQRNKGNFPGRFSGRQFSNSRSEMNVSTLELGDSALYLCASSIGQGDQPQHFGDGTRLSIL.

This clonotype was counted many times. V gene TRBV2 combines with J gene TRBJ2-1; D tentatively fits TRBD1 or TRBD2 (6 bases each). Per germline, CDR1 SNHLY and CDR2 FYNNEI. Trimming removed 2 bases from V and 6 bases from J, with 14 bases in between. This CDR3 comprises 15 residues. In nucleotides, the CDR3 is TGTGCCAGCAGTGAACCGGGGGCTCCCCTCAATGAGCAGTTCTTC. Protein sequence: CASSEPGAPLNEQFF.